A single sample gave rise to the 10 T cell receptor beta chains below, sequenced in a study of blood T cell repertoires in COVID-19. Generated by immunoSEQ multiplex PCR, the TCRdb table keeps only in-frame clones and is missing some. The profile covers a few hundred thousand clones, with about 88% appearing a single time and about 11% taken by the ten largest. The source material was peripheral blood. Source of these receptors: a woman in her 30s with COVID-19, enrolled during active disease.

The chain recombines TRBV27 with TRBJ2-7; TRBD2 agrees at 7 bases. CDR3 size: 14 residues. Germline values: CDR1 MNHEY, CDR2 SMNVEV (reference sequence). V lost 2 bases, J lost 4 bases, and 5 bases stayed unmatched. CDR3 in amino acids: CASSLGLAAYEQYF. CDR3 DNA sequence: TGTGCCAGCAGTTTAGGTCTAGCGGCTTACGAGCAGTACTTC.

The rearrangement links TRBV6-5 to TRBJ2-7; possible D gene TRBD2, 5 bases. Trimming took off 7 bases at V and 5 bases at J, with 21 bases between the two ends. Germline assignment: CDR1 MNHEY and CDR2 SVGAGI. The CDR3 runs 15 residues. The chain's CDR3 is CASIPSGRGRHEQYF. Written as DNA, the CDR3 is TGTGCCAGCATCCCCTCGGGTCGGGGAAGGCACGAGCAGTACTTC.

The gene calls are TRBV5-1 and TRBJ1-5; maybe TRBD1 (5 bases). V lost 4 bases and J lost 7, with 15 bases in between. Germline V gives CDR1 SGHRS, CDR2 YFSETQ. The CDR3 extends over 14 amino acids. DNA for the CDR3: TGCGCCAGCAGCCCGGCCGGTGGGGGGCAGCCCCAGCATTTT. Its translation is CASSPAGGGQPQHF.

The rearrangement uses TRBV11-2 and TRBJ2-3; D is unclear. There are 15 residues in the CDR3. Per the germline V gene, CDR1 is SGHAT and CDR2 is FQNNGV. V was shortened by 1 base and J by 2 bases, with 10 bases between the two germline ends. CDR3 in amino acids: CASSLVQTFTDTQYF. DNA of the CDR3: TGTGCCAGCAGCTTAGTACAGACATTCACAGATACGCAGTATTTT.

V usage is TRBV7-8 and J usage is TRBJ1-6, with D tentatively TRBD1 (5 bases). Germline V CDR1 and CDR2: SGHVS, FQNEAQ. The CDR3 sequence is 13 residues long. Trimming left V 8 bases short and J 7 bases short, with 12 bases between. CDR3 DNA: TGTGCCAGCGTGGGGCTCTTAAATTCACCCCTCCACTTT. Translation gives CASVGLLNSPLHF.

The V gene is TRBV24-1, the J gene TRBJ2-4; tentatively, D is TRBD1 (5 bases). This CDR3 comprises 16 residues. Germline V gives CDR1 KGHDR, CDR2 SFDVKD. V was clipped by 3 bases and J by 0 bases, with 11 bases between them. The CDR3 DNA follows: TGTGCCACCAGTGATAATAGACAGCTAGCCAAAAACATTCAGTACTTC. Translating it yields CATSDNRQLAKNIQYF.

V and J are TRBV6-6 and TRBJ1-1; D is perhaps TRBD1 (5 bases). Trimming stripped 0 bases from V and 3 bases from J, with 8 bases between. The germline gives CDR1 MNHNY, CDR2 SVGAGI (reference sequence). This CDR3 has 14 amino acids. The CDR3 region has the DNA TGTGCCAGCAGTTACTCAGGGGTTGACACTGAAGCTTTCTTT. It codes for CASSYSGVDTEAFF.

This chain joins TRBV25-1 and TRBJ2-7; D might be TRBD2 (5 bases). V lost 10 bases, J lost 0 bases, and 13 bases lay in between. Germline assignment: CDR1 MGHDK and CDR2 SYGVNS. This CDR3 is 13 amino acids long. CDR3 residues: CATRAAVSYEQYF. The CDR3 nucleotides read TGTGCCACCCGGGCAGCGGTCTCCTACGAGCAGTACTTC.

The rearrangement links TRBV29-1 to TRBJ1-2, with TRBD1 identical over 9 bases. Germline CDR1 and CDR2: SQVTM and ANQGSEA. This CDR3 region has 12 residues. The trim removed 7 bases at V and 4 bases at J, leaving 4 bases unmatched. This CDR3 is CSAGQGSYGYTF. In nucleotides, the CDR3 is TGCAGCGCAGGACAGGGGAGCTATGGCTACACCTTC.

This clone was counted only a few times. The chain employs TRBV6-2 or TRBV6-3 and TRBJ1-1; D gene uncertain. Per the germline V gene, CDR1 is MNHEY and CDR2 is SVGEGT. Trimming removed 4 bases from V and 3 bases from J, with 15 bases in between. CDR3 length: 15 amino acids. The CDR3 sequence: CASSLRSLTDTEAFF. The CDR3 DNA follows: TGTGCCAGCAGTTTGAGATCTCTAACCGACACTGAAGCTTTCTTT.